The following is a T cell receptor beta chain sequence with its context. The CDR3 totals 12 residues. Germline CDR1 is MGHDK and CDR2 is SYGVNS. The V end was cut by 7 bases, the J end by 0 bases, with 4 bases between. This entry belongs to a study of blood T cell repertoires in COVID-19. For the study at large: The United States, Italy and Spain provided the acute and convalescent COVID-19 samples. Sources were T cells, B-cell-depleted T cells, or PBMCs; the material itself was cDNA or gDNA.

Assay: immunoSEQ multiplex PCR; the TCRdb copy retains only in-frame clones and omits some. This sample carries more than 150,000 clones, around 80% of them seen once, and the ten largest clones take 2.8%. This TCR came from a woman aged 80 or over with active or convalescent COVID-19. The chain joins TRBV25-1 to TRBJ1-3; no clear D. Material: peripheral blood. This CDR3 is CASTSSGNTIYF. The DNA for the CDR3 is TGTGCCAGCACGAGCTCTGGAAACACCATATATTTT.